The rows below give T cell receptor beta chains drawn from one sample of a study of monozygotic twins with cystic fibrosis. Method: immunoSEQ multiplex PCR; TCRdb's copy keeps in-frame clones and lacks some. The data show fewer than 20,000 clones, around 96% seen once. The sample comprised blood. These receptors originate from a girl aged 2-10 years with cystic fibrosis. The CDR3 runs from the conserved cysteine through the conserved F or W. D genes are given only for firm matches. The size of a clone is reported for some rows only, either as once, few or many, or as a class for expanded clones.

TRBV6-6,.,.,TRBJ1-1,TGTGCCAGCAGTTACTCGTCTGTGAACACTGAAGCTTTCTTT,CASSYSSVNTEAFF
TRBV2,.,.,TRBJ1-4,TGTGCCAGCAGTGTTCAGTTGAACCTCGGTACTAATGAAAAACTGTTTTTT,CASSVQLNLGTNEKLFF
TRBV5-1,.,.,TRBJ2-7,TGCGCCAGCAGCTTACCCCAAGGTACAGGGAACGAGCAGTACTTC,CASSLPQGTGNEQYF
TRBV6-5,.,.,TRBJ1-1,TGTGCCAGCAGTTACGCTTCGCGAGCTTTCTTT,CASSYASRAFF
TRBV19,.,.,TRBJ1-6,TGTGCCAGTAATAGACAGCTTTCAGATTCACCCCTCCACTTT,CASNRQLSDSPLHF
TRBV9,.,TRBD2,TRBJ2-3,TGTGCCAGCAGCCCCAGGCCTAGCGGGGGGGCCGTAGGAGATACGCAGTATTTT,CASSPRPSGGAVGDTQYF
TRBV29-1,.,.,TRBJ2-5,TGCAGCGTTGTTTCGTCGGCAAAACAAGAGACCCAGTACTTC,CSVVSSAKQETQYF
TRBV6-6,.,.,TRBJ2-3,TGTGCCAGCACCCCCGGGTCCAATATCGGGCAGTATTTT,CASTPGSNIGQYF
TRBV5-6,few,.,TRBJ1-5,TGTGCCAGCAGCCCGGGGGGGCTTCAGCCCCAGCATTTT,CASSPGGLQPQHF
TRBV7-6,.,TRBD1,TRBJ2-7,TGTGCCAGCAGCTTAGTCGGAACCGGGACAGGCGCCTACGAGCAGTACTTC,CASSLVGTGTGAYEQYF
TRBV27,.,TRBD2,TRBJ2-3,TGTGCCAGCAGTTTCGGGGGGGGGCCGATCTTTACGCAGTATTTT,CASSFGGGPIFTQYF
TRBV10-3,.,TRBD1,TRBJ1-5,TGTGCCATCAGCCAGGGGGTCCAGCCCCAGCATTTT,CAISQGVQPQHF
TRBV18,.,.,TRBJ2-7,TGTGCCAGCTCACCACCCGGGACGCCCTCCTACGAGCAGTACTTC,CASSPPGTPSYEQYF
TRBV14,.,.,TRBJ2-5,TGTGCCAGCAGCCAAATTTGGGAGACCCAGTACTTC,CASSQIWETQYF
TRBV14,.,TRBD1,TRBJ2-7,TGTGCCAGCAGCCAAGACCTGGACAGGTCCTACGAGCAGTACTTC,CASSQDLDRSYEQYF
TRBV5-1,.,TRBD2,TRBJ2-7,TGCGCCAGCAGGGGTGGACTAGCGGACTCCTACGAGCAGTACTTC,CASRGGLADSYEQYF
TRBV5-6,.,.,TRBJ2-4,TGTGCCAGCAGCTTGGAAGGGTTGGGCCTAGCCAAAAACATTCAGTACTTC,CASSLEGLGLAKNIQYF
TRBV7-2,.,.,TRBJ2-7,TGTGCCAGCAGCCCGGACTACTACGAGCAGTACTTC,CASSPDYYEQYF
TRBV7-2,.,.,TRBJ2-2,TGTGCCAGCAGCTTAGGACGGGGGGCAGCCGGGGAGCTGTTTTTT,CASSLGRGAAGELFF
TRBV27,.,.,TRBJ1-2,TGTGCCAGCAGAAGCAGGGCCGGGCTAAACTATGGCTACACCTTC,CASRSRAGLNYGYTF
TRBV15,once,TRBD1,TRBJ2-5,TGTGCCACCAGCGTAGGGACAGGAATCGAGACCCAGTACTTC,CATSVGTGIETQYF
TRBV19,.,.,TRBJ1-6,TGTGCCAGTAGTACTCAGACTAGCGGGGCCCGGTATAATTCACCCCTCCACTTT,CASSTQTSGARYNSPLHF
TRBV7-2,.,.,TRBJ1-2,TGTGCCAGCAGTCCAACGGCAGGGCTGAGGTTGGGCTACACCTTC,CASSPTAGLRLGYTF
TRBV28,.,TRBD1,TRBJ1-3,TGTGCCAGCAACCTACAGGGGGTGGGAAACACCATATATTTT,CASNLQGVGNTIYF
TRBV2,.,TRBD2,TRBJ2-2,TGTGCCAGCAGACTAGCGGCCGCAGGCGGGGAGCTGTTTTTT,CASRLAAAGGELFF
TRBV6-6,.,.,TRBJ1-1,TGTGCCAGCACCTTACCGGGGCCGGGGGACACTGAAGCTTTCTTT,CASTLPGPGDTEAFF
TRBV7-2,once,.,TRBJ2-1,TGTGCCAGCAGCTTATTACTCAACAATGAGCAGTTCTTC,CASSLLLNNEQFF
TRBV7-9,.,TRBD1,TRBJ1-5,TGTGCCAGCAGCAGGACAGGGGGCTTGGGAAATCAGCCCCAGCATTTT,CASSRTGGLGNQPQHF
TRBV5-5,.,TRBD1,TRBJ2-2,TGTGCCAGCAGCTTAAGCAGGACAGGGATAAACACCGGGGAGCTGTTTTTT,CASSLSRTGINTGELFF
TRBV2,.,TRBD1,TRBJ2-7,TGTGCCAGCCAACAGGGGTGGGCCTACGAGCAGTACTTC,CASQQGWAYEQYF
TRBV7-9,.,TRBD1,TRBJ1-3,TGTGCCAGCGGAACAGGGGCTGGAAACACCATATATTTT,CASGTGAGNTIYF
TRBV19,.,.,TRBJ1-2,TGTGCCAGTAGTAACTTTAAGGGTCTTGGAGGCTATGGCTACACCTTC,CASSNFKGLGGYGYTF
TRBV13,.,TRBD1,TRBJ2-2,TGTGCCAGCAGCAATACAGGGGAGACATACGCGAACACCGGGGAGCTGTTTTTT,CASSNTGETYANTGELFF
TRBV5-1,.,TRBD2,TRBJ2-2,TGCGCCAGCAGCTTGGGAAATAGCGGGGGGAACACCGGGGAGCTGTTTTTT,CASSLGNSGGNTGELFF
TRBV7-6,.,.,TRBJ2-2,TGTGCCAGCAGCTTAAGGTTCACCGGGGAGCTGTTTTTT,CASSLRFTGELFF
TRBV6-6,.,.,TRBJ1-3,TGTGCCAGCAACTCAGTCGCTGGAAACACCATATATTTT,CASNSVAGNTIYF
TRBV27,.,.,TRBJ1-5,TGTGCCAGCAGTTTCGGCGGGGGAATCGGCCAGCCCCAGCATTTT,CASSFGGGIGQPQHF
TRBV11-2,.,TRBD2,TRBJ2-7,TGTGCCAGCAGCTTAATAGCGGGGGAGTTCGAGCAGTACTTC,CASSLIAGEFEQYF
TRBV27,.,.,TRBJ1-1,TGTGCCAGCAGTTTATCGGGGGGCAGGGTGAACACTGAAGCTTTCTTT,CASSLSGGRVNTEAFF
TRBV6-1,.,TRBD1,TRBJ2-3,TGTGCCAGCAGTGACCTGACAGGGGCAGATACGCAGTATTTT,CASSDLTGADTQYF
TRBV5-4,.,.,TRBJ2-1,TGTGCCAGCAGCTTGGGCGCCCGTATATATCAGGGAGACGGGCAGCAGTTCTTC,CASSLGARIYQGDGQQFF